Listed below are T cell receptor beta chains from one sample, sequenced in a study of T cells after yellow fever vaccination. TCRdb called the 5' RACE reads again in MiXCR, with one record for every CDR3 protein. The sample includes about 130,000 distinct CDR3 sequences, approximately 7% of them seen just once. Here the sequenced sample was CD4+ T cells sorted from PBMCs, taken 10 to 11 days after the first yellow fever vaccination. These receptors came from a man younger than 35 who received the YFV17D yellow fever vaccine. The CDR3 runs from the conserved cysteine through the conserved F or W. Each record gives: D gene, clone size, J gene, V gene, CDR3 DNA, CDR3 protein. D genes are given only for firm matches. The size field is filled for only some rows; it gives once, few, many or a size class.

d_call: -; clone_size: many; j_call: TRBJ2-5; v_call: TRBV5-1; cdr3_nt: TGCGCCAGCAGCTCCTCATACCAAGAGACCCAGTACTTC; cdr3_aa: CASSSSYQETQYF
d_call: -; clone_size: -; j_call: TRBJ2-3; v_call: TRBV5-4; cdr3_nt: TGTGCCAGCAGCTTCCCAGGGGCGGCTAGAACTCATACGCAGTATTTT; cdr3_aa: CASSFPGAARTHTQYF
d_call: -; clone_size: -; j_call: TRBJ1-1; v_call: TRBV20-1; cdr3_nt: TGCAGTGCTACCGACACTGAAGCTTTCTTT; cdr3_aa: CSATDTEAFF
d_call: TRBD2; clone_size: -; j_call: TRBJ2-2; v_call: TRBV4-3; cdr3_nt: TGCGCCAGCAGCATCCGGACTAGCGGGGGGGCGGGCACCGGGGAGCTGTTTTTT; cdr3_aa: CASSIRTSGGAGTGELFF
d_call: TRBD2; clone_size: many; j_call: TRBJ2-3; v_call: TRBV19; cdr3_nt: TGTGCCGGGAAAAAAGGCGATAGGGGAGCGGGGGCGACAACTAGCACAGATACGCAGTATTTT; cdr3_aa: CAGKKGDRGAGATTSTDTQYF
d_call: TRBD2; clone_size: many; j_call: TRBJ2-1; v_call: TRBV20-1; cdr3_nt: TGCAGTGCTGGAGGACTAGCGGGGCTCAATGAGCAGTTCTTC; cdr3_aa: CSAGGLAGLNEQFF
d_call: -; clone_size: many; j_call: TRBJ2-3; v_call: TRBV6-4; cdr3_nt: TGTGCCAGCAGGGAGGCCGGGCAAGGTTCGCCGCAGTATTTT; cdr3_aa: CASREAGQGSPQYF
d_call: -; clone_size: many; j_call: TRBJ1-2; v_call: TRBV7-2; cdr3_nt: TGTGCCAGCAGCTTAGTCCGGGTACCGAACTATGGCTACACCTTC; cdr3_aa: CASSLVRVPNYGYTF
d_call: TRBD1; clone_size: -; j_call: TRBJ1-4; v_call: TRBV5-6; cdr3_nt: TGTGCCAGCCGGGGACAGTTCAATGAAAAACTGTTTTTT; cdr3_aa: CASRGQFNEKLFF
d_call: -; clone_size: many; j_call: TRBJ1-6; v_call: TRBV4-3; cdr3_nt: TGCGCCAGCAGCCAAGGCCGGGGTTCACCCCTCCACTTT; cdr3_aa: CASSQGRGSPLHF
d_call: TRBD1; clone_size: many; j_call: TRBJ2-2; v_call: TRBV11-2; cdr3_nt: TGTGCCAGCAGACAAACAGGGGGGCGGACCGGGGAGCTGTTTTTT; cdr3_aa: CASRQTGGRTGELFF
d_call: TRBD2; clone_size: many; j_call: TRBJ2-7; v_call: TRBV6-5; cdr3_nt: TGTGCCAGCAGTTACAAAGCGGGGTCCTCCTACGAGCAGTACTTC; cdr3_aa: CASSYKAGSSYEQYF
d_call: -; clone_size: many; j_call: TRBJ2-3; v_call: TRBV4-3; cdr3_nt: TGCGCCAGCAGCCAAGATCGAGAAGCCACAGATACGCAGTATTTT; cdr3_aa: CASSQDREATDTQYF
d_call: -; clone_size: many; j_call: TRBJ2-2; v_call: TRBV5-1; cdr3_nt: TGCGCCAGCAGCTTTGACGTCGCCGGGGAGCTGTTTTTT; cdr3_aa: CASSFDVAGELFF
d_call: TRBD1; clone_size: many; j_call: TRBJ2-2; v_call: TRBV5-1; cdr3_nt: TGCGCCAGCCGGACAGGGGCTGACGGGGAGCTGTTTTTT; cdr3_aa: CASRTGADGELFF
d_call: -; clone_size: many; j_call: TRBJ2-1; v_call: TRBV28; cdr3_nt: TGTGCCAGCACCTGGGGGTTTATCAATGAGCAGTTCTTC; cdr3_aa: CASTWGFINEQFF
d_call: -; clone_size: many; j_call: TRBJ2-5; v_call: TRBV29-1; cdr3_nt: TGCAGCGTTGAAGATATGGGGGAGACCCAGTACTTC; cdr3_aa: CSVEDMGETQYF
d_call: TRBD1; clone_size: many; j_call: TRBJ1-2; v_call: TRBV6-4; cdr3_nt: TGTGCCAGCAGCCCTGCGATTGGGACAGGGACGTCCTTTTTCTATGGCTACACCTTC; cdr3_aa: CASSPAIGTGTSFFYGYTF
d_call: -; clone_size: many; j_call: TRBJ1-2; v_call: TRBV28; cdr3_nt: TGTGCCAGCAGCTTGGACCGGCCCCATGGCTACACCTTC; cdr3_aa: CASSLDRPHGYTF
d_call: TRBD2; clone_size: many; j_call: TRBJ2-1; v_call: TRBV7-2; cdr3_nt: TGTGCCAGCAGCTTAGAGCTAGCGGGAGACAATGAGCAGTTCTTC; cdr3_aa: CASSLELAGDNEQFF
d_call: -; clone_size: many; j_call: TRBJ1-1; v_call: TRBV3-1; cdr3_nt: TGTGCCAGCAGGACCGGGGGGTACACTGAAGCTTTCTTT; cdr3_aa: CASRTGGYTEAFF
d_call: -; clone_size: -; j_call: TRBJ2-7; v_call: TRBV19; cdr3_nt: TGTGCCAGTACCTCGAATATTGGCTACGAGCAGTACTTC; cdr3_aa: CASTSNIGYEQYF
d_call: -; clone_size: many; j_call: TRBJ1-3; v_call: TRBV6-1; cdr3_nt: TGTGCCAGCATTGGAGGGGGGGGCTCTGGAAACACCATATATTTT; cdr3_aa: CASIGGGGSGNTIYF
d_call: -; clone_size: many; j_call: TRBJ2-5; v_call: TRBV4-1; cdr3_nt: TGCGCCAGCAGCCAAGTAAGGGGTCAAGAGACCCAGTACTTC; cdr3_aa: CASSQVRGQETQYF
d_call: -; clone_size: many; j_call: TRBJ1-6; v_call: TRBV19; cdr3_nt: TGTGCCAGTAACCGAGCCTATAATTCACCCCTCCACTTT; cdr3_aa: CASNRAYNSPLHF
d_call: TRBD1; clone_size: many; j_call: TRBJ1-2; v_call: TRBV12-3/TRBV12-4; cdr3_nt: TGTGCCAGCGAGGGGGCTGAGGGCTACACCTTC; cdr3_aa: CASEGAEGYTF
d_call: -; clone_size: many; j_call: TRBJ1-5; v_call: TRBV29-1; cdr3_nt: TGCAGCGTTGCGAATAGCGGGCGGCAGCCCCAGCATTTT; cdr3_aa: CSVANSGRQPQHF
d_call: -; clone_size: many; j_call: TRBJ2-3; v_call: TRBV7-2; cdr3_nt: TGTGCCAGCAGCTGGAAGGGGGCAGATACGCAGTATTTT; cdr3_aa: CASSWKGADTQYF
d_call: -; clone_size: many; j_call: TRBJ1-1; v_call: TRBV5-1; cdr3_nt: TGCGCCAGCAGCTTGCTCCCGTTAGGGGGGGGCAACGGTTTCGTAGCTTTCTTT; cdr3_aa: CASSLLPLGGGNGFVAFF
d_call: -; clone_size: many; j_call: TRBJ2-4; v_call: TRBV27; cdr3_nt: TGTGCCAGCAGTTTATCCTCCAGGGGATCCAAAAACATTCAGTACTTC; cdr3_aa: CASSLSSRGSKNIQYF
d_call: TRBD1; clone_size: many; j_call: TRBJ1-5; v_call: TRBV20-1; cdr3_nt: TGCAGTGCTAGAGGACAGGGTCAGCCCCAGCATTTT; cdr3_aa: CSARGQGQPQHF
d_call: TRBD1; clone_size: many; j_call: TRBJ2-3; v_call: TRBV5-1; cdr3_nt: TGCGCCAGCATGGTAGGCACAGGGGGAACGGATACGCAGTATTTT; cdr3_aa: CASMVGTGGTDTQYF
d_call: -; clone_size: many; j_call: TRBJ2-5; v_call: TRBV11-2; cdr3_nt: TGTGCCAGCAGCTTAGCTGAATCGGAGACCCAGTACTTC; cdr3_aa: CASSLAESETQYF
d_call: TRBD1; clone_size: many; j_call: TRBJ1-1; v_call: TRBV7-8; cdr3_nt: TGTGCCAGCAGCCCAGAGACAGGGAGGGGGAGCACTGAAGCTTTCTTT; cdr3_aa: CASSPETGRGSTEAFF
d_call: -; clone_size: many; j_call: TRBJ2-7; v_call: TRBV12-3/TRBV12-4; cdr3_nt: TGTGCCAGCAGTCCTCGACTAGGGTCCGACGAGCAGTACTTC; cdr3_aa: CASSPRLGSDEQYF
d_call: TRBD1; clone_size: many; j_call: TRBJ2-1; v_call: TRBV2; cdr3_nt: TGTGCCAGCAGTGAAGAGTGGGCAGGGGGCAATGAGCAGTTCTTC; cdr3_aa: CASSEEWAGGNEQFF
d_call: TRBD2; clone_size: many; j_call: TRBJ2-5; v_call: TRBV7-3; cdr3_nt: TGTGCCAGCAGCAACGGGGGGGCCGGGCAGACCCAGTACTTC; cdr3_aa: CASSNGGAGQTQYF
d_call: -; clone_size: many; j_call: TRBJ1-1; v_call: TRBV7-2; cdr3_nt: TGTGCCAGCAGCTCGGGGGCGAACACTGAAGCTTTCTTT; cdr3_aa: CASSSGANTEAFF
d_call: TRBD2; clone_size: many; j_call: TRBJ2-7; v_call: TRBV7-2; cdr3_nt: TGTGCCAGCAGCTTCCTACGTAGCGGGGAGCAGTACTTC; cdr3_aa: CASSFLRSGEQYF
d_call: -; clone_size: many; j_call: TRBJ1-3; v_call: TRBV5-6; cdr3_nt: TGTGCCAGCAGTTTGGGGCGCTCTGGAAACACCATATATTTT; cdr3_aa: CASSLGRSGNTIYF
d_call: -; clone_size: few; j_call: TRBJ1-4; v_call: TRBV18; cdr3_nt: TGTGCCAGCTCACCAATTCTCGCAGGCGCCAATGAAAAACTGTTTTTT; cdr3_aa: CASSPILAGANEKLFF
d_call: TRBD1; clone_size: -; j_call: TRBJ1-2; v_call: TRBV30; cdr3_nt: TGTGCCTGGAGTGCATACAGGGGGCTTGGCTACACCTTC; cdr3_aa: CAWSAYRGLGYTF
d_call: -; clone_size: -; j_call: TRBJ2-1; v_call: TRBV19; cdr3_nt: TGTGCCAGTAGTTACAGTCCCTCCTACAATGAGCAGTTCTTC; cdr3_aa: CASSYSPSYNEQFF
d_call: -; clone_size: many; j_call: TRBJ2-1; v_call: TRBV7-6; cdr3_nt: TGTGCCAGCAGCTTAGCGCACGGTGCTGAGCAGTTCTTC; cdr3_aa: CASSLAHGAEQFF
d_call: TRBD1; clone_size: few; j_call: TRBJ2-7; v_call: TRBV4-2; cdr3_nt: TGTGCCAGCAGCCAAGGAATGAGGGGGCTAGGCGAGCAGTACTTC; cdr3_aa: CASSQGMRGLGEQYF
d_call: TRBD2; clone_size: many; j_call: TRBJ2-4; v_call: TRBV5-8; cdr3_nt: TGTGCCAGCAGCTTGGCTAGCGGGGGGGCCAAAAACATTCAGTACTTC; cdr3_aa: CASSLASGGAKNIQYF
d_call: TRBD1; clone_size: few; j_call: TRBJ2-1; v_call: TRBV11-1; cdr3_nt: TGTGCCAGCAGATCCGGGACAGGGTCGCTCTGGAGCTCCTACAATGAGCAGTTCTTC; cdr3_aa: CASRSGTGSLWSSYNEQFF
d_call: TRBD2; clone_size: many; j_call: TRBJ2-1; v_call: TRBV9; cdr3_nt: TGTGCCAGCAGCTCGAGCCAGACTAGCGGGGGCTACAATGAGCAGTTCTTC; cdr3_aa: CASSSSQTSGGYNEQFF
d_call: -; clone_size: many; j_call: TRBJ2-2; v_call: TRBV5-1; cdr3_nt: TGCGCCAGCAGCTTGTCCTACGGGGGCACCGGGGAGCTGTTTTTT; cdr3_aa: CASSLSYGGTGELFF
d_call: TRBD2; clone_size: many; j_call: TRBJ2-1; v_call: TRBV20-1; cdr3_nt: TGCAGTGCTAGGGATTCGACTAGCGGGGGGGGTTACAATGAGCAGTTCTTC; cdr3_aa: CSARDSTSGGGYNEQFF
d_call: -; clone_size: few; j_call: TRBJ1-5; v_call: TRBV2; cdr3_nt: TGTGCCAGCAGTGTCCAACAGAATCAGCCCCAGCATTTT; cdr3_aa: CASSVQQNQPQHF